The sequence of this TCR beta chain was determined in a study of shared T cell receptors in the human thymus. Assay: immunoSEQ multiplex PCR; the TCRdb copy retains only in-frame clones and omits some. The repertoire consists of about 730,000 clones, with 80% to 90% occurring once and the leading ten covering over 0.008%. J gave up 0 bases and V 6 bases, and 5 bases lay outside the gene matches. This CDR3 is built from 15 residues. Germline V gene data show CDR1 as MDHEN and CDR2 as SYDVKM. This sample was also put to use in a study of human thymus T cells. In that study: Thymus was obtained from resections taken during corrective heart surgery. Both thymic and peripheral blood repertoires showed apparently biased V and J usage. Related research examined unrelated individuals and reported that their thymic repertoires overlapped highly.

This rearrangement joins TRBV28 to TRBJ1-5; 7 bases fit TRBD1. Sequencing was done on a sample of thymocytes. The TCR sequence derives from a girl in the first two years of life with a congenital heart defect. The CDR3 DNA sequence: TGTGCCAGCAGCCCGACAGGGAGTAGCAATCAGCCCCAGCATTTT. It yields the protein CASSPTGSSNQPQHF.